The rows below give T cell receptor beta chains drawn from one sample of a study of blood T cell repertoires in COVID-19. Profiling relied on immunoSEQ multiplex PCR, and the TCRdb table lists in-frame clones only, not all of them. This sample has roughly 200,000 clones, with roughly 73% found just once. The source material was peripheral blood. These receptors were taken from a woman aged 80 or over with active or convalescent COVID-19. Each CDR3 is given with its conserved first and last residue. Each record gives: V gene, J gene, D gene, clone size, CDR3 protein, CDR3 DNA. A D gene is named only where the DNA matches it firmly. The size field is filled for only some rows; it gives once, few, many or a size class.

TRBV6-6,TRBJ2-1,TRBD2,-,CASSPGRRLSGGAKAEQFF,TGTGCCAGCAGTCCAGGACGACGACTTAGCGGGGGGGCCAAGGCTGAGCAGTTCTTC
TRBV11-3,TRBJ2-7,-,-,CASSGQKGGEQYF,TGTGCCAGCAGCGGACAAAAGGGTGGCGAGCAGTACTTC
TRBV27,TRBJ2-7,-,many,CATADRRRYEQYF,TGTGCCACCGCGGACAGAAGGAGATACGAGCAGTACTTC
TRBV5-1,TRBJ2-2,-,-,CASSLRDTGELFF,TGCGCCAGCAGCTTGCGGGACACCGGGGAGCTGTTTTTT
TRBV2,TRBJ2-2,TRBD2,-,CAAGGTNTGELFF,TGTGCCGCGGGGGGAACGAACACCGGGGAGCTGTTTTTT
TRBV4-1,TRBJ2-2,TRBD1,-,CASSRQGDRNTGELFF,TGCGCCAGCAGTAGACAGGGGGACAGGAACACCGGGGAGCTGTTTTTT
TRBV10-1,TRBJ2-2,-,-,CASGSGGTGELFF,TGCGCCAGCGGGAGCGGCGGCACCGGGGAGCTGTTTTTT
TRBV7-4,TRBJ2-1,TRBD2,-,CASSFLLAGRSPEQFF,TGTGCCAGCAGCTTTCTTTTAGCGGGGCGGTCGCCTGAGCAGTTCTTC
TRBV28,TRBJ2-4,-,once,CASSSPAGGGNIQYF,TGTGCCAGCAGTTCCCCGGCAGGGGGAGGAAACATTCAGTACTTC
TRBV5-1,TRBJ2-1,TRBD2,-,CASTPSGGAFNEQFF,TGCGCCAGCACTCCTAGCGGGGGGGCCTTCAATGAGCAGTTCTTC
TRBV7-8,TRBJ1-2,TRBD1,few,CASSPTTGVLYRYGYTF,TGTGCCAGCAGCCCGACGACAGGGGTTCTTTATCGGTATGGCTACACCTTC
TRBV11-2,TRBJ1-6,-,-,CASSWGGDSPLHF,TGTGCCAGCAGCTGGGGGGGGGATTCACCCCTCCACTTT
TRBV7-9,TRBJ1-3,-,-,CASSSRQISGNTIYF,TGTGCCAGCAGCTCGAGACAGATCTCTGGAAACACCATATATTTT
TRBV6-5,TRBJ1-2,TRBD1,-,CASRDRVGANYGYTF,TGTGCCAGCAGGGACAGGGTAGGCGCTAACTATGGCTACACCTTC
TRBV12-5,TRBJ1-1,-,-,CASGFGTEAFF,TGTGCTAGTGGTTTCGGCACTGAAGCTTTCTTT
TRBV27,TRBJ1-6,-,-,CASKGLESGRQISPLHF,TGTGCCAGCAAGGGACTCGAATCAGGCAGGCAGATTTCACCCCTCCACTTT
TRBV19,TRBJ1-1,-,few,CASSIGSLGEAFF,TGTGCCAGTAGTATTGGTTCGCTTGGTGAGGCTTTCTTT
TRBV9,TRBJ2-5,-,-,CASSVGGGWETQYF,TGTGCCAGCAGCGTAGGGGGGGGCTGGGAGACCCAGTACTTC
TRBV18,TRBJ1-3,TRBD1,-,CASSPTGDGNTIYF,TGTGCCAGCTCACCGACAGGGGATGGAAACACCATATATTTT
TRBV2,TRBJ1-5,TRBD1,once,CASSDRGRNQPQHF,TGTGCCAGCAGTGACAGGGGGCGAAATCAGCCCCAGCATTTT
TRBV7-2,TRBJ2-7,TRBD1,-,CASSSRDRGVWWQYF,TGTGCCAGCAGCTCGCGGGACAGGGGGGTATGGTGGCAGTACTTC
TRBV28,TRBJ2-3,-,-,CASTPSGVRDTQYF,TGTGCCAGCACGCCATCCGGGGTAAGAGATACGCAGTATTTT
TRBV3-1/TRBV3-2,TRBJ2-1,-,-,CASSPGNEQFF,TGTGCCAGCAGCCCAGGGAATGAGCAGTTCTTC
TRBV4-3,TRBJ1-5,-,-,CASSQEPGINQPQHF,TGCGCCAGCAGCCAAGAACCAGGGATCAATCAGCCCCAGCATTTT
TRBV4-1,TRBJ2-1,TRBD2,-,CASSLLAGGNNEQFF,TGCGCCAGCAGCCTTCTAGCGGGGGGAAACAATGAGCAGTTCTTC
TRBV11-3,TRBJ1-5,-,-,CASSQGGGFQPQHF,TGTGCCAGCAGCCAAGGTGGAGGGTTTCAGCCCCAGCATTTT
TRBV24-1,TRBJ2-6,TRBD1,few,CATSDGDRGGYSGANVLTF,TGTGCCACCAGTGATGGGGACAGGGGGGGGTACTCTGGGGCCAACGTCCTGACTTTC
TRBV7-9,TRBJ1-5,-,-,CASSLDRGDQPQHF,TGTGCCAGCAGCCTAGACCGGGGGGACCAGCCCCAGCATTTT
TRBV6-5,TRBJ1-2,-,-,CASSFGGAGSYYGYTF,TGTGCCAGCAGTTTCGGTGGCGCGGGCAGTTACTATGGCTACACCTTC
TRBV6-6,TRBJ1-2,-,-,CASSYSSGDYYGYTF,TGTGCCAGCAGTTACTCATCCGGGGATTACTATGGCTACACCTTC
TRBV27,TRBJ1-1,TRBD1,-,CASGDSRAFF,TGTGCCAGCGGGGACAGTAGGGCTTTCTTT
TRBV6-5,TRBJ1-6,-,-,CASSYPEDNSPLHF,TGTGCCAGCAGTTACCCGGAGGATAATTCACCCCTCCACTTT
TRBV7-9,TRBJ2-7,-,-,CASSLGSGGPSEQYF,TGTGCCAGCAGCTTAGGCTCCGGGGGTCCGTCCGAGCAGTACTTC
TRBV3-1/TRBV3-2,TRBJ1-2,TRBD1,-,CASSQVFLSGQGNYGYTF,TGTGCCAGCAGCCAAGTCTTTCTGTCGGGACAGGGTAACTATGGCTACACCTTC
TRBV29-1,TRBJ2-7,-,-,CSVDEAGTYEQYF,TGCAGCGTTGACGAAGCAGGGACCTACGAGCAGTACTTC
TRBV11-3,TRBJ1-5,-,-,CASSLGVTRQGNNQPQHF,TGTGCCAGCAGCTTAGGGGTGACGAGGCAGGGGAATAATCAGCCCCAGCATTTT
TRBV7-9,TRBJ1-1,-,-,CASSLETGDTEAFF,TGTGCCAGCAGCTTAGAGACCGGGGACACTGAAGCTTTCTTT
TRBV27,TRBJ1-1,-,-,CASRQAGHEAFF,TGTGCCAGCAGACAGGCAGGACATGAAGCTTTCTTT
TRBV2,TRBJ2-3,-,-,CASSVNGGGDTQYF,TGTGCCAGCAGTGTAAATGGGGGCGGAGATACGCAGTATTTT
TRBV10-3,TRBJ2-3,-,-,CAISEMGGATDTQYF,TGTGCCATCAGTGAGATGGGGGGGGCCACAGATACGCAGTATTTT
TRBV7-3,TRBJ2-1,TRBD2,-,CASSKFSGISYNEQFF,TGTGCCAGCAGCAAATTTAGCGGGATCTCCTACAATGAGCAGTTCTTC
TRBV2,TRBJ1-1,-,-,CASSVNREFTEAFF,TGTGCCAGCAGTGTAAACAGGGAGTTCACTGAAGCTTTCTTT
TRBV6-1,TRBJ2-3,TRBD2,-,CASSGIAGGPRDTQYF,TGTGCCAGCAGTGGGATTGCGGGGGGGCCGAGAGATACGCAGTATTTT
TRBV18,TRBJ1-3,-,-,CASSPGLRNTIYF,TGTGCCAGCTCACCAGGGCTCAGAAACACCATATATTTT
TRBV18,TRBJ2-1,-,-,CASSPNPGNEQFF,TGTGCCAGCTCACCAAATCCGGGCAATGAGCAGTTCTTC
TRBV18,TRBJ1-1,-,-,CASSPGRDTEAFF,TGTGCCAGCTCCCCAGGGCGGGACACTGAAGCTTTCTTT
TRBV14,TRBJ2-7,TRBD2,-,CASSQGASGGGTYEQYF,TGTGCCAGCAGCCAAGGGGCCAGCGGGGGGGGAACCTACGAGCAGTACTTC
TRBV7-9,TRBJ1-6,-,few,CASSEGVVNSPLHF,TGTGCCAGCAGCGAAGGAGTAGTTAATTCACCCCTCCACTTT
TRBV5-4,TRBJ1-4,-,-,CASSPHGGNEKLFF,TGTGCCAGCAGCCCCCATGGCGGAAATGAAAAACTGTTTTTT
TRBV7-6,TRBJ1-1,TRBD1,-,CASSLNRGPGYEAFF,TGTGCCAGCAGCTTAAACAGGGGTCCCGGTTATGAAGCTTTCTTT
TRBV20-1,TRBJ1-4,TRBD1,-,CSASISRQGFNEKLFF,TGCAGTGCTAGTATAAGCAGACAGGGGTTTAATGAAAAACTGTTTTTT
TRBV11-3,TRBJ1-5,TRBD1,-,CASSLPGTLGDRDDQPQHF,TGTGCCAGCAGCTTACCAGGTACACTTGGGGACAGGGACGATCAGCCCCAGCATTTT
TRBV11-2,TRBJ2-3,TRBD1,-,CASRGTGQGAIDTQYF,TGTGCCAGCAGGGGGACGGGACAGGGGGCAATAGATACGCAGTATTTT